A selection of T cell receptor beta chains follows, all from one sample in a study of shared clonotypes between healthy human individuals. Sequencing was performed with immunoSEQ multiplex PCR; in TCRdb, only in-frame clones are kept and a portion is missing. The top ten hold roughly 0.36% of the sample, which has 2.3 million or so clones, 85% to 95% seen once. The sequenced sample consisted of naive CD4+ T cells from PBMCs. These receptors all stem from a man aged 18 to 29 in good health. Some clones in this sample may be carry-over from other donors' samples. CDR3s include the opening cysteine and the closing phenylalanine or tryptophan. Fields, in order: J gene, V gene, D gene, clone size, CDR3 DNA, CDR3 protein. The D gene is left open where the match is weak. Not every row has a clone size; where given, it reads once, few, many or a size class.

J gene: TRBJ2-7; V gene: TRBV28; D gene: -; clone size: -; CDR3 DNA: TGTGCCAGCAGTTTGCAGGTCGAGCAGTACTTC; CDR3 protein: CASSLQVEQYF
J gene: TRBJ2-7; V gene: TRBV18; D gene: -; clone size: -; CDR3 DNA: TGTGCCAGCTCCTCGAAGGCCGAAGGAGAGCAGTACTTC; CDR3 protein: CASSSKAEGEQYF
J gene: TRBJ1-3; V gene: TRBV9; D gene: -; clone size: few; CDR3 DNA: TGTGCCAGCAGTGAGGGAGCAGGAGGAAACACCATATATTTT; CDR3 protein: CASSEGAGGNTIYF
J gene: TRBJ1-1; V gene: TRBV6-5; D gene: -; clone size: few; CDR3 DNA: TGTGCCAGCAGCCCAGACTATATGAACACTGAAGCTTTCTTT; CDR3 protein: CASSPDYMNTEAFF
J gene: TRBJ2-7; V gene: TRBV5-1; D gene: -; clone size: -; CDR3 DNA: TGCGCCAGCAGCTTGAGGGGCCTCGACGAGCAGTACTTC; CDR3 protein: CASSLRGLDEQYF
J gene: TRBJ2-3; V gene: TRBV15; D gene: TRBD2; clone size: -; CDR3 DNA: TGTGCCACCAGCGCGAGGACTAGCGGATTGACAGATACGCAGTATTTT; CDR3 protein: CATSARTSGLTDTQYF
J gene: TRBJ1-5; V gene: TRBV2; D gene: TRBD1; clone size: -; CDR3 DNA: TGTGCCAGCAGCCACGGGGGGGACAGTCAGCCCCAGCATTTT; CDR3 protein: CASSHGGDSQPQHF
J gene: TRBJ2-7; V gene: TRBV2; D gene: -; clone size: once; CDR3 DNA: TGTGCCAGCAGTGAAGGCGCCGGGCTCTCTTACGAGCAGTACTTC; CDR3 protein: CASSEGAGLSYEQYF
J gene: TRBJ2-2; V gene: TRBV7-8; D gene: -; clone size: -; CDR3 DNA: TGTGCCAGCAGCTTACGTCGGGGGCGCACCGGGGAGCTGTTTTTT; CDR3 protein: CASSLRRGRTGELFF
J gene: TRBJ1-3; V gene: TRBV29-1; D gene: -; clone size: -; CDR3 DNA: TGCAGCGGCGGCGGCTCTGGAAACACCATATATTTT; CDR3 protein: CSGGGSGNTIYF
J gene: TRBJ2-6; V gene: TRBV28; D gene: -; clone size: -; CDR3 DNA: TGTGCCAGCAGTTTCTTGGGCAGCTCTGGGGCCAACGTCCTGACTTTC; CDR3 protein: CASSFLGSSGANVLTF
J gene: TRBJ2-2; V gene: TRBV19; D gene: -; clone size: -; CDR3 DNA: TGTGCCAGTAGTATCCCTGGAAGGAACACCGGGGAGCTGTTTTTT; CDR3 protein: CASSIPGRNTGELFF
J gene: TRBJ2-7; V gene: TRBV7-8; D gene: TRBD2; clone size: -; CDR3 DNA: TGTGCCAGCAGCCCTTTGTCTAGCGGGAGATACTACGAGCAGTACTTC; CDR3 protein: CASSPLSSGRYYEQYF